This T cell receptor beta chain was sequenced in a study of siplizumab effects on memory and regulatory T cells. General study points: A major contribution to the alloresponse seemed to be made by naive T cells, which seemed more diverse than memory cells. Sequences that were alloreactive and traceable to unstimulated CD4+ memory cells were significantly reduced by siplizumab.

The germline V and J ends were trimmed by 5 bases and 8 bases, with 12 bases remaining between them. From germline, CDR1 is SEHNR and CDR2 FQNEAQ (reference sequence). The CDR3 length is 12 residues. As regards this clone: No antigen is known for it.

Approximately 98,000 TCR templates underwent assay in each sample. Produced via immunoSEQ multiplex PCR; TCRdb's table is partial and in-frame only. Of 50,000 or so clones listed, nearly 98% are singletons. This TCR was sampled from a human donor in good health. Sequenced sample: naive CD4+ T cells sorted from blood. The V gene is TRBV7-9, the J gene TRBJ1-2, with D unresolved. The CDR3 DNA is TGTGCCAGCAGCCGAGCCGACTCGGGCTACACCTTC. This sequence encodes CASSRADSGYTF.